This T cell receptor beta chain comes out of a study of long-term antiretroviral therapy in people with HIV (dated by TCRdb to between 2021 and 2023). At the level of the whole study: Collection of the earliest samples took place about a decade ahead of the 2015 WHO recommendation for immediate ART, at a time when ART was typically delayed until CD4 counts fell. A total of 192 cryopreserved PBMC samples were contributed to the cohort by 30 adults with confirmed HIV infection, with samples collected serially over a mean of approximately six years (range 1-12). Whether ART initiation and durable HIV suppression were associated with changes in peripheral blood TRB repertoire composition and diversity was tested in a retrospective serial study. Among the approximately 30 participants with HIV, roughly eleven were female. No cross-contamination during QIAcube processing was shown when test extractions of a monoclonal T-cell line were performed alongside 33 polyclonal samples. What the work shows at the level of the full study, not this receptor alone: HIV repertoires had narrower CDR3 length ranges than controls, and the network structure suggested an antigen-experienced repertoire that shifted only slightly toward naive after ART. The samples span the years 2004 to 2017, and the ART regimens used at that time may not be as effective as current regimens. No data were available on ART adherence, viral resistance or therapy changes, limiting inferences about post-ART repertoire changes. Owing to limited PBMC availability, only the TCR beta chain was sequenced, without alpha chain pairing. Expanded TRB clones identified before ART initiation dominated the repertoire at all time points, although this dominance fluctuated and declined in many PLHIV after ART. Starting ART was linked to a significant rise in TRB diversity, yet even with long-term ART the diversity remained significantly lower than in transplant donor controls. Because pre-ART samples had limited cell numbers, unsorted PBMC were profiled rather than sorted CD4+ and CD8+ T cells.

Comment on this clone: Its antigen target is currently unknown. One base away there is no much larger clone; base qualities are not given.

CDR1 and CDR2 were assigned from the germline V gene as WSHSY and SAAADI. Trimming removed 5 bases from V and 3 bases from J, leaving 3 bases between the germline ends. Its CDR3 holds 11 amino acids, cysteine through phenylalanine. Of the read, only the CDR3 DNA is kept; its 33 bases are in frame from base 1. Participants were included only if at least one PBMC sample before ART initiation and at least two post-ART samples were available. All participants with HIV were treated in the United States of America. Before DNA extraction, cryopreserved samples of roughly 1-10 million PBMC were thawed and washed. At the time of the earliest PBMC sample, participants with HIV were aged between roughly 20 and 54 years. Per participant, PBMC samples came from 1-4 timepoints prior to ART initiation and 2-8 timepoints following ART initiation, for a median of 7 samples. For every participant, serial HIV viral load, CD4+ T-cell count, ART history and demographic data were obtained. Genomic DNA was extracted from unsorted PBMC with a Qiagen kit on a QIAcube, processed in batches of 12 samples.

The immunoSEQ hsTCRB v3.0 assay was used at survey level resolution for TRB variable region sequencing. The targeted TRB sequencing depth was roughly 40,000-55,000 T-cell genomes per sample. An Illumina MiSeq with a v3 150-cycle kit was used to sequence the pooled TRB libraries. As for how the authors treated the data: Repertoire analysis was performed in R inside a reproducible Nextflow workflow that covered QC, data transformation and analysis. LymphoSeq2, an R package for exploring AIRR-Seq data, was used to implement the custom analyses. After excluding a few samples that yielded fewer than 5000 total TRB sequences, approximately 170 HIV repertoires remained for analysis. Among the roughly 200 retained HIV repertoires, fewer than 65 were collected before ART initiation and 129 after ART initiation. Repertoires were downsampled to 5000 TRB nucleotide sequences, and summary statistics were averaged over 100 downsampling iterations. Only TRB sequences with CDR3 regions of at least seven amino acids were retained for analysis. Diversity was assessed using a clonality score derived from Shannon entropy and using the Gini coefficient. In the repertoire networks, any two of the top 5000 CDR3 amino acid sequences were linked whenever the two sequences differed by an edit distance of one. GLIPH2 predicted antigen specificity groups and MHC restriction for TRB CDR3 amino acid sequences. To flag known associations with CMV, EBV, HIV or tissue antigens, CDR3 amino acid sequences were compared against VDJdb and McPAS-TCR. Pre-ART, post-ART and control groups were compared with Wilcoxon signed-rank tests and Holm-Bonferroni correction. TCRdb limited this immuneACCESS table to in-frame rearrangements with V and J called. A share of clones is missing; checked studies link under half to unresolved V genes, and the rest is unexplained. V, J and clone size are those of that table, while D and trimming were read from the DNA. Recorded for this sample are around 28,000 clones; about 86% of them occurred a single time. The ten largest clonotypes hold approximately 4.8% of the sample.

This clonotype was sampled from a woman in her twenties or thirties with HIV. The input for sequencing was unsorted PBMCs, taken 0.8 years after starting antiretroviral therapy. In this chain, TRBV10-2 is recombined with TRBJ2-3; the D gene is unclear. This receptor carries the CDR3 CASSPTDTQYF. The nucleotide sequence reads as follows: TGCGCCAGCAGTCCTACAGATACGCAGTATTTT.